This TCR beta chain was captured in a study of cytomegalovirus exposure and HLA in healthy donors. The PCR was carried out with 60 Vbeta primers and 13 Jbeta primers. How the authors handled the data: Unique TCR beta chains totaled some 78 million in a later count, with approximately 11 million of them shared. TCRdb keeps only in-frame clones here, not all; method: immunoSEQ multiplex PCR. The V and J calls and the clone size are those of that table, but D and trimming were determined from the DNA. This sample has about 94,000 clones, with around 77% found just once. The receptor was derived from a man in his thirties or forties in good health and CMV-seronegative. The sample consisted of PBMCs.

CDR3 loop: CASSELGRAQETQYF. For the CDR3, the DNA is TGTGCCAGCAGTGAATTGGGCAGGGCCCAAGAGACCCAGTACTTC. The chain combines TRBV2 with TRBJ2-5; maybe TRBD1 (5 bases). The CDR3 runs 15 residues. Germline assignment: CDR1 SNHLY and CDR2 FYNNEI. Between the trimmed V and J ends, which lost 2 bases and 1 base, there was a span of 11 bases.